These T cell receptor beta chains were read from a single sample in a study of blood T cell repertoires in COVID-19. The method was immunoSEQ multiplex PCR; TCRdb's version includes in-frame clones alone and lacks a portion of them. Among about 76,000 clones, roughly nine tenths were seen once, and the ten largest hold around 7.9%. Input material: peripheral blood. All receptors come from a man aged 25-45 years with acute or convalescent COVID-19. CDR3s include the opening cysteine and the closing phenylalanine or tryptophan. D genes are given only for firm matches. Clone size is shown for a subset of rows, as once, few, many or a class of expanded clone.

CDR3 DNA: TGCGCCAGCAGCCTAACAGCCGGGGAGCTGTTTTTT
CDR3 protein: CASSLTAGELFF
clone size: .
V gene: TRBV4-3
J gene: TRBJ2-2
D gene: .

CDR3 DNA: TGTGCTAGTGCCCAAGGACAGATTCAAGAGACCCAGTACTTC
CDR3 protein: CASAQGQIQETQYF
clone size: .
V gene: TRBV12-5
J gene: TRBJ2-5
D gene: .

CDR3 DNA: TGTGCCAGCAGTTACTCGATGGGCTATTCCGATGAGCAGTTCTTC
CDR3 protein: CASSYSMGYSDEQFF
clone size: .
V gene: TRBV6-6
J gene: TRBJ2-1
D gene: .

CDR3 DNA: TGTGCCAGCAGTTATGAAGCGCCAGCTACTTCGGGCTACACCTTC
CDR3 protein: CASSYEAPATSGYTF
clone size: many
V gene: TRBV6-2/TRBV6-3
J gene: TRBJ1-2
D gene: .

CDR3 DNA: TGTGCCAGTAGTCCCCGGACTAGCAGCTACGAGCAGTACTTC
CDR3 protein: CASSPRTSSYEQYF
clone size: .
V gene: TRBV19
J gene: TRBJ2-7
D gene: TRBD2

CDR3 DNA: TGTGCCAGCTCACCGTCCAAACTTTATGAAAAACTGTTTTTT
CDR3 protein: CASSPSKLYEKLFF
clone size: .
V gene: TRBV18
J gene: TRBJ1-4
D gene: .

CDR3 DNA: TGCGCCAGCAGCTTAGCCGGTGGACAGGGATCCTATGGCTACACCTTC
CDR3 protein: CASSLAGGQGSYGYTF
clone size: .
V gene: TRBV5-1
J gene: TRBJ1-2
D gene: TRBD1

CDR3 DNA: TGCAGTGCTAGTGCAGGGGCTAACTATGGCTACACCTTC
CDR3 protein: CSASAGANYGYTF
clone size: once
V gene: TRBV20-1
J gene: TRBJ1-2
D gene: .

CDR3 DNA: TGTGCCAGCAGTAGGGACAGGGTGACTGAAGCTTTCTTT
CDR3 protein: CASSRDRVTEAFF
clone size: many
V gene: TRBV28
J gene: TRBJ1-1
D gene: TRBD1

CDR3 DNA: TGTGCCAGCAGCTTTCAACAGGGCTCCGAGCAGTACTTC
CDR3 protein: CASSFQQGSEQYF
clone size: .
V gene: TRBV7-3
J gene: TRBJ2-7
D gene: .

CDR3 DNA: TGTGCCAGCAGTCGCCCTACGGGAAGTTGGGGTTATGATAATTCACCCCTCCACTTT
CDR3 protein: CASSRPTGSWGYDNSPLHF
clone size: .
V gene: TRBV5-6
J gene: TRBJ1-6
D gene: .

CDR3 DNA: TGTGCCAGCAGCCAGGGGTCTAAGCCCCAGCATTTT
CDR3 protein: CASSQGSKPQHF
clone size: once
V gene: TRBV7-8
J gene: TRBJ1-5
D gene: .